This entry lists 26 T cell receptor beta chains sequenced from one sample in a study of blood T cell repertoires in COVID-19. Measured with immunoSEQ multiplex PCR; TCRdb has only the in-frame clones, and not every one. The top ten hold more than 3% of the sample, which has roughly 130,000 clones, roughly 81% seen once. The sequencing sample was made of PBMCs or T cells enriched from blood (not recorded which). The receptor source for this set is a woman aged 45-60 years with acute COVID-19.

This CDR3 is CASSPHRGGKMNTEAFF. The CDR3, as DNA: TGTGCCAGCAGCCCCCATAGGGGGGGCAAAATGAACACTGAAGCTTTCTTT. This sequence joins TRBV7-3 and TRBJ1-1; tentatively, D is TRBD1 (6 bases). This CDR3 is 17 amino acids long. The V end lost 5 bases, the J end lost 0 bases, and 19 bases lay between the germline ends. CDR1 is SGHTA and CDR2 is FQGTGA in the germline V gene.

The CDR3 spells CASSSKMQGAFSEQFF. The CDR3 DNA sequence: TGTGCCAGCAGCTCTAAGATGCAGGGGGCTTTCAGTGAGCAGTTCTTC. V gene TRBV5-4 combines with J gene TRBJ2-1; TRBD1 agrees at 8 bases. The CDR3 has 16 residues. Germline V gene lookup returns CDR1 SGHNT and CDR2 YYREEE (reference sequence). The junction had 14 bases not matched to a gene; V was cut back by 3 bases and J by 9 bases.

The chain links TRBV30 to TRBJ1-2, with D possibly being TRBD1 (5 bases). Trimming left V 8 bases short and J 3 bases short, with 7 bases between. Looked up from germline, CDR1 is GTSNPN and CDR2 is SVGIG (reference sequence). The CDR3 extends over 10 amino acids. CDR3 sequence (DNA): TGTGCCCTACAGGACTATGGCTACACCTTC. Protein: CALQDYGYTF.

The chain carries TRBV25-1 and TRBJ1-4; weak D call: TRBD1 (6 bases). Looked up from germline, CDR1 is MGHDK and CDR2 is SYGVNS. The V end was cut by 0 bases, the J end by 0 bases, with 14 bases between. This CDR3 is 18 amino acids long. The CDR3 region has the DNA TGTGCCAGCAGTGAATATAGAGGGACACCGGCAACTAATGAAAAACTGTTTTTT. It yields the protein CASSEYRGTPATNEKLFF.

The chain combines TRBV2 with TRBJ2-2; 9 bases line up with TRBD1. The CDR3 is 13 amino acids. Germline CDR1 is SNHLY and CDR2 is FYNNEI. V lost 10 bases, J lost 5 bases, and 5 bases stayed unmatched. In DNA, the CDR3 is TGTGCCAAACAGGGGGCGGTGACCGGGGAGCTGTTTTTT. This encodes CAKQGAVTGELFF.

V is TRBV9 and J is TRBJ2-3, with a possible D match to TRBD1 (5 bases). Trimming removed 0 bases at V and 1 base at J, with 15 bases between. There are 17 residues in the CDR3. The V gene's germline CDR1 is SGDLS and CDR2 YYNGEE. The DNA for the CDR3 is TGTGCCAGCAGCGTAGGTAGGCAGGGATTTGGCACAGATACGCAGTATTTT. Its translation: CASSVGRQGFGTDTQYF.

This chain joins TRBV5-1 and TRBJ2-7, with 14 bases aligning to TRBD2. The CDR3 is 16 residues long. Germline assignment: CDR1 SGHRS and CDR2 YFSETQ. V was clipped by 4 bases and J by 2 bases; unmatched bases: 5. CDR3 sequence reads: CASSPQTSGRAYEQYF. For the CDR3, the DNA is TGCGCCAGCAGCCCTCAGACTAGCGGGAGGGCCTACGAGCAGTACTTC.

The chain carries TRBV5-1 and TRBJ2-1; 10 nucleotides match TRBD2. CDR1 and CDR2 from the germline V gene are SGHRS and YFSETQ. The CDR3 length is 19 residues. Unmatched junction bases numbered 19, after V lost 4 bases and J lost 6 bases. CDR3 DNA: TGCGCCAGCAGCGGGGGGCTATGGGGTAGCGGGAGGTTGGTCAATGAGCAGTTCTTC. It encodes CASSGGLWGSGRLVNEQFF.

The gene calls are TRBV30 and TRBJ2-4; TRBD2 aligns across 10 bases. This CDR3 comprises 12 residues. CDR1 and CDR2 (germline): GTSNPN, SVGIG (reference sequence). Germline trimming cut 2 bases from V and 8 bases from J; bases unmatched to any gene: 0. DNA for the CDR3: TGTGCCTGGAGTCTAGCGGGAGACATTCAGTACTTC. Translated: CAWSLAGDIQYF.

The chain couples TRBV6-5 to TRBJ2-7, with no clear D. The V end was cut by 6 bases, the J end by 5 bases, with 20 bases between. This CDR3 has 15 residues. Germline lookup yields CDR1 MNHEY and CDR2 SVGAGI. The CDR3 spells CASRQSRVIKNEQYF. In nucleotides, the CDR3 is TGTGCCAGCAGGCAGAGCCGGGTCATTAAGAACGAGCAGTACTTC.

The chain joins TRBV2 to TRBJ2-7; 8 bases agree with TRBD1. There are 14 residues in the CDR3. The junction had 10 bases not matched to a gene; V was cut back by 7 bases and J by 5 bases. Germline CDR1 reads SNHLY; CDR2 reads FYNNEI. CDR3 DNA: TGTGCCAGCACCCAGGACAGGGTTAACCACGAGCAGTACTTC. This translates into CASTQDRVNHEQYF.

The CDR3 loop reads CASSPDGTGGYEQYF. The CDR3 DNA follows: TGTGCCAGCAGCCCGGACGGGACAGGGGGCTACGAGCAGTACTTC. The chain recombines TRBV4-2 with TRBJ2-7, with TRBD1 identical over 11 bases. Germline trimming cut 4 bases from V and 3 bases from J; bases unmatched to any gene: 5. The germline V gene encodes CDR1 LGHNA and CDR2 YNFKEQ. This CDR3 comprises 15 residues.

The CDR3 reads CASSEFGGSSYNEQFF. The CDR3 DNA is TGTGCCAGCAGTGAATTCGGCGGGAGCTCCTACAATGAGCAGTTCTTC. The V gene is TRBV6-4, the J gene TRBJ2-1; 7 bases agree with TRBD2. This CDR3 contains 16 residues. Germline V gene data show CDR1 as MRHNA and CDR2 as SNTAGT. V was clipped by 3 bases and J by 0 bases; unmatched bases: 5.

This clone was picked up one time. This chain joins TRBV2 and TRBJ2-3; 8 bases align to TRBD1. Per the germline V gene, CDR1 is SNHLY and CDR2 is FYNNEI. Trimming cost V 5 bases and J 9 bases; bases outside gene matches: 10. This CDR3 comprises 14 residues. The DNA of the CDR3 is TGTGCCAGCAGTCCAGGGGGCCCCCCATGGACGCAGTATTTT. Its translation is CASSPGGPPWTQYF.

V is TRBV5-1 and J is TRBJ2-7; 10 bases align to TRBD2. The ends lost 0 bases at V and 5 bases at J; junction bases unmatched: 14. From germline, CDR1 is SGHRS and CDR2 YFSETQ. The CDR3 has 18 amino acids. The CDR3: CASSLEASGSRGFDEQYF. In nucleotides, the CDR3 is TGCGCCAGCAGCTTGGAGGCTAGCGGGAGTCGTGGTTTTGACGAGCAGTACTTC. Looking up the rest from reference TRBV5-1 and TRBJ2-7 gives the full variable domain: KAGVTQTPRYLIKTRGQQVTLSCSPISGHRSVSWYQQTPGQGLQFLFEYFSETQRNKGNFPGRFSGRQFSNSRSEMNVSTLELGDSALYLCASSLEASGSRGFDEQYFGPGTRLTVT.

This rearrangement joins TRBV27 to TRBJ2-7; 9 bases align to TRBD2. The CDR3 runs to 15 residues. Germline V lookup: CDR1 MNHEY, CDR2 SMNVEV (reference sequence). Trimming removed 3 bases from V and 5 bases from J; junction bases left unmatched: 8. In nucleotides, the CDR3 is TGTGCCAGCAGTTTTACGACTAGCGGCGCCAACGAGCAGTACTTC. Its protein product is CASSFTTSGANEQYF.

This chain uses TRBV11-2 with TRBJ1-5, with 9 bases lining up with TRBD1. CDR3 length: 16 amino acids. Germline lookup yields CDR1 SGHAT and CDR2 FQNNGV. Trimming cost V 3 bases and J 1 base; bases outside gene matches: 4. CDR3 in DNA: TGTGCCAGCAGCTTTGGGACAGGGAGGAGCAATCAGCCCCAGCATTTT. It yields the protein CASSFGTGRSNQPQHF.

This chain connects TRBV5-5 to TRBJ2-7, with TRBD2 matching 11 bases. CDR1 and CDR2 (germline): SGHKS, YYEKEE (reference sequence). V trimming: 4 bases; J trimming: 0 bases; junction bases outside the gene matches: 6. This CDR3 has 16 residues. CDR3 amino acids: CASSVTSGTNSYEQYF. CDR3 DNA sequence: TGTGCCAGCAGCGTGACTAGCGGGACAAACTCCTACGAGCAGTACTTC.

This rearrangement joins TRBV12-3 or TRBV12-4 to TRBJ1-1; 7 nucleotides line up with TRBD1. With 7 bases clipped from V and 7 bases from J, the junction kept 9 bases outside the gene matches. The CDR3 has 13 amino acids. The CDR3 DNA follows: TGTGCCAGCAACTTAGGACAGGTCCATGAAGCTTTCTTT. Translated: CASNLGQVHEAFF.

This clone occurred a few times. The chain recombines TRBV7-8 with TRBJ2-2, with D hard to call. Deletions cut 1 base from V and 0 bases from J, with 6 bases between. The CDR3 is made up of 15 amino acids. CDR1 is SGHVS and CDR2 is FQNEAQ in the germline V gene. CDR3 sequence: CASSLVTTNTGELFF. Written as DNA, the CDR3 is TGTGCCAGCAGCTTAGTAACTACGAACACCGGGGAGCTGTTTTTT.

The chain recombines TRBV5-1 with TRBJ2-7, with a weak D call TRBD2 (6 bases). Trimming took 3 bases from V and 2 from J, leaving 15 bases between them. Germline V CDR1 and CDR2: SGHRS, YFSETQ. This CDR3 comprises 15 residues. The CDR3 region has the DNA TGCGCCAGCAGCTCCCAGAACGGGGGAACCTACGAGCAGTACTTC. Its protein is CASSSQNGGTYEQYF.

The chain couples TRBV7-8 to TRBJ2-1, with TRBD2 identical over 11 bases. CDR1 and CDR2 from the germline V gene are SGHVS and FQNEAQ. The V gene end was trimmed by 4 bases and the J gene end by 0 bases; junction bases not matched to a gene: 2. The CDR3 is made up of 16 amino acids. The CDR3 nucleotides are TGTGCCAGCAGCTCTAGCGGGGGGAGCTCCTACAATGAGCAGTTCTTC. It specifies CASSSSGGSSYNEQFF.

J is TRBJ2-1 and V is TRBV30; TRBD2 matches at 10 bases. This CDR3 is 12 amino acids long. The V gene's germline CDR1 is GTSNPN and CDR2 SVGIG (reference sequence). V lost 5 bases to trimming and J lost 6 bases; unmatched junction nucleotides: 1. CDR3 bases: TGTGCCTGGCTAGCGGGAGTCAATGAGCAGTTCTTC. Its protein is CAWLAGVNEQFF.

The CDR3 here is CASNLQGTGELFF. Here the CDR3 DNA reads TGTGCCAGCAACCTACAGGGGACCGGGGAGCTGTTTTTT. The chain is built from TRBV7-8 and TRBJ2-2, with 7 bases matching TRBD1. Per germline, CDR1 SGHVS and CDR2 FQNEAQ. Trimming took 7 bases from V and 5 from J; bases not matched to a gene: 4. This CDR3 is 13 amino acids long.

V usage is TRBV7-9 and J usage is TRBJ2-2; unclear D gene. The CDR3 has 15 amino acids. Looked up from germline, CDR1 is SEHNR and CDR2 is FQNEAQ (reference sequence). Trimming stripped 2 bases from V and 0 bases from J, with 7 bases between. CDR3 region: CASSLYGANTGELFF. CDR3 nucleotide sequence: TGTGCCAGCAGCTTATACGGAGCGAACACCGGGGAGCTGTTTTTT.

This clone was picked up a small number of times. This chain joins TRBV5-1 and TRBJ2-5, with TRBD2 as a possible D gene (6 bases). Germline V gene lookup returns CDR1 SGHRS and CDR2 YFSETQ. This CDR3 has 15 residues. Trimming took off 4 bases at V and 0 bases at J, with 13 bases between the two ends. CDR3 coding DNA: TGCGCCAGCAGCCCCACTGGAGGGAACCAAGAGACCCAGTACTTC. It yields the protein CASSPTGGNQETQYF.